This T cell receptor beta chain was profiled in a study of blood T cell repertoires in COVID-19. Across the study: The samples span acute and convalescent COVID-19 from the United States, Italy and Spain. Sample material is recorded as cDNA or gDNA derived from T cells, B-cell-depleted T cells, or PBMCs.

Germline-derived CDR1 and CDR2 are SNHLY and FYNNEI. CDR3 length: 12 residues. Trimming took off 8 bases at V and 5 bases at J, with 12 bases between the two ends. Assay: immunoSEQ multiplex PCR; the TCRdb copy retains only in-frame clones and omits some. The table has under 55,000 clones, about 85% seen once. The source of this sequence is a woman of 80 years or more with acute or convalescent COVID-19. This chain connects TRBV2 to TRBJ1-1; D not certain. The sample was peripheral blood. CDR3 in DNA: TGTGCCAGCGAGGAGGGAAGGACTGAAGCTTTCTTT. Protein product: CASEEGRTEAFF. Supplemented by reference TRBV2 and TRBJ1-1, the full variable domain reads EPEVTQTPSHQVTQMGQEVILRCVPISNHLYFYWYRQILGQKVEFLVSFYNNEISEKSEIFDDQFSVERPDGSNFTLKIRSTKLEDSAMYFCASEEGRTEAFFGQGTRLTVV.